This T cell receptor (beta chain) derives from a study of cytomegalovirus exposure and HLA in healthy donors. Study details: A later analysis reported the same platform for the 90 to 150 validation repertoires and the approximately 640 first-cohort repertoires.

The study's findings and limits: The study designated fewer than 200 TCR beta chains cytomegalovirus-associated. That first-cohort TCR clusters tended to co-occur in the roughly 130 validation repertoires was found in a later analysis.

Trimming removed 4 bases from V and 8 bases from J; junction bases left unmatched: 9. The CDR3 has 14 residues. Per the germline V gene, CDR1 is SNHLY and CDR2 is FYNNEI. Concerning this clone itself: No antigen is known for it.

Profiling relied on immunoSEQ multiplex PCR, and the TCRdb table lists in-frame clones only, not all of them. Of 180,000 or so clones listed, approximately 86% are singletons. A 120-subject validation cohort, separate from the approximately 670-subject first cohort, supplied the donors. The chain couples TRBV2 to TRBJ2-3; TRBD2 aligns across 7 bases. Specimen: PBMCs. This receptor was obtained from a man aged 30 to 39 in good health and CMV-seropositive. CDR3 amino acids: CASSGEGGLSTQYF. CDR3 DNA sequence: TGTGCCAGCAGTGGGGAGGGAGGGCTGAGTACGCAGTATTTT.